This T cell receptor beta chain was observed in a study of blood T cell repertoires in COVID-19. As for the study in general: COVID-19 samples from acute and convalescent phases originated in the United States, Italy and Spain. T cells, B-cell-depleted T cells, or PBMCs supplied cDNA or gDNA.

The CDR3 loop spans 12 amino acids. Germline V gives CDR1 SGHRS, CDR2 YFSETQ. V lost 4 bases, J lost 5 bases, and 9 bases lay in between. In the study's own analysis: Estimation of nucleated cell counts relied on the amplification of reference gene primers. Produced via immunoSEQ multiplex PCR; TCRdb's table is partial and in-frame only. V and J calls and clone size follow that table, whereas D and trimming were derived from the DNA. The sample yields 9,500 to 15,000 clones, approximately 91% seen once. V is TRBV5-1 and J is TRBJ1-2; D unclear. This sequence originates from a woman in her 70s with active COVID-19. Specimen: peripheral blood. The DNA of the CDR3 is TGCGCCAGCAGCCCCAGCGGGTATGGCTACACCTTC. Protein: CASSPSGYGYTF.